These 11 T cell receptor beta chains share one sample of origin, sequenced in a study of blood T cell repertoires in COVID-19. The assay was immunoSEQ multiplex PCR, and TCRdb's table has in-frame clones only and misses some. Seen here are around 150,000 clones, roughly 88% observed once, and the top ten hold 5% to 8.5%. Sequences were obtained from PBMCs or T cells enriched from blood (not recorded which). The receptors come from a woman in her forties or fifties who had recovered from COVID-19.

The J gene is TRBJ1-1, the V gene TRBV5-5; D call uncertain. The CDR3 length is 14 residues. The V gene's germline CDR1 is SGHKS and CDR2 YYEKEE (reference sequence). With 1 base removed from V and 7 bases from J, the gap between germline ends came to 14 bases. Written as DNA, the CDR3 is TGTGCCAGCAGCTTGCCCCCTGGGAGGCTTGAAGCTTTCTTT. Protein: CASSLPPGRLEAFF.

For this clone: At the DNA level, this CDR3 is encoded by other sequences in the same sample as well. This chain links TRBV18 with TRBJ1-2; TRBD1 is a possible D gene (5 bases). CDR1 and CDR2 (germline): KGHSH, LQKENI. V lost 3 bases and J lost 3, with 8 bases in between. The CDR3 is 13 residues long. The DNA of the CDR3 is TGTGCCAGCTCACCTCGGGGGGACTATGGCTACACCTTC. This translates into CASSPRGDYGYTF. The full variable domain, rest sourced from reference TRBV18 and TRBJ1-2, is NAGVMQNPRHLVRRRGQEARLRCSPMKGHSHVYWYRQLPEEGLKFMVYLQKENIIDESGMPKERFSAEFPKEGPSILRIQQVVRGDSAAYFCASSPRGDYGYTFGSGTRLTVV.

The rearrangement links TRBV3-1 (or the pseudogene TRBV3-2) to TRBJ2-3; 7 positions agree with TRBD2. The germline V gene has CDR1 LGHDT and CDR2 YNNKEL (reference sequence). This CDR3 region has 12 residues. Germline trimming cut 4 bases from V and 6 bases from J; bases unmatched to any gene: 1. CDR3 region: CASSRGGDTQYF. DNA of the CDR3: TGTGCCAGCAGCCGGGGGGGGGATACGCAGTATTTT.

This chain connects TRBV5-1 to TRBJ1-5; the D gene is possibly TRBD1 (6 bases). CDR1 is SGHRS, CDR2 YFSETQ, per germline. The CDR3 is made up of 14 amino acids. V shed 4 bases and J shed 1 base, with 9 bases lying between them. This chain's CDR3 is CASSPGTSNQPQHF. CDR3 coding DNA: TGCGCCAGCAGCCCCGGGACAAGCAATCAGCCCCAGCATTTT.

J is TRBJ1-1 and V is TRBV5-4; TRBD1 matches at 7 bases. Per the germline V gene, CDR1 is SGHNT and CDR2 is YYREEE (reference sequence). Trimming cost V 3 bases and J 8 bases; bases outside gene matches: 10. The CDR3 spans 14 residues. The CDR3 sequence: CASSSRQGIGEAFF. In DNA form, the CDR3 reads TGTGCCAGCAGCTCGCGACAGGGAATAGGGGAAGCTTTCTTT. Drawing the rest from reference TRBV5-4 and TRBJ1-1, the complete variable domain is ETGVTQSPTHLIKTRGQQVTLRCSSQSGHNTVSWYQQALGQGPQFIFQYYREEENGRGNFPPRFSGLQFPNYSSELNVNALELDDSALYLCASSSRQGIGEAFFGQGTRLTVV.

V and J are TRBV3-1 (or the pseudogene TRBV3-2) and TRBJ2-3; 8 bases match TRBD1. Germline CDR1 LGHDT, CDR2 YNNKEL (reference sequence). This CDR3 contains 20 residues. J gave up 0 bases and V 4 bases, and 18 bases lay outside the gene matches. The CDR3 DNA follows: TGTGCCAGCAGCCTTGTTGACAGGGGCAGGATCCGTACTAGCACAGATACGCAGTATTTT. It specifies CASSLVDRGRIRTSTDTQYF.

The chain combines TRBV27 with TRBJ1-5; TRBD1 is a possible D gene (6 bases). This CDR3 has 14 amino acids. With 0 bases removed from V and 7 bases from J, the gap between germline ends came to 10 bases. The germline V gene has CDR1 MNHEY and CDR2 SMNVEV (reference sequence). The CDR3 loop reads CASSLSPRGQPQHF. The CDR3 DNA reads TGTGCCAGCAGTTTATCCCCCAGGGGCCAGCCCCAGCATTTT.

The chain joins TRBV11-3 to TRBJ2-7; D perhaps matches TRBD2 (6 bases). Trimming removed 5 bases at V and 1 base at J, with 24 bases between. The CDR3 is 18 amino acids. Germline V lookup: CDR1 SGHNT, CDR2 YENEEA. CDR3 DNA sequence: TGTGCCAGCAGCCCCAGCGCCCTGACGGTCCGGGGGTCCTACGAGCAGTACTTC. Residues: CASSPSALTVRGSYEQYF. Looking up the rest from reference TRBV11-3 and TRBJ2-7 gives the full variable domain: EAGVVQSPRYKIIEKKQPVAFWCNPISGHNTLYWYLQNLGQGPELLIRYENEEAVDDSQLPKDRFSAERLKGVDSTLKIQPAELGDSAVYLCASSPSALTVRGSYEQYFGPGTRLTVT.

The CDR3 DNA reads TGTGCCAGTAGTGTAAGACAGGGGAAAGGTGGGGCCAACGTCCTGACTTTC. Translated, it gives CASSVRQGKGGANVLTF. V is TRBV19 and J is TRBJ2-6, with TRBD1 matching 8 bases. There are 17 residues in the CDR3. Germline V gives CDR1 LNHDA, CDR2 SQIVND (reference sequence). Trimming removed 5 bases from V and 3 bases from J; junction bases left unmatched: 9.

The chain joins TRBV7-9 to TRBJ2-1; 10 nucleotides align to TRBD1. The J segment lost 6 bases and the V segment lost 4 bases, leaving 9 bases of the junction unmatched. Germline CDR1 reads SEHNR; CDR2 reads FQNEAQ (reference sequence). CDR3 size: 16 residues. The CDR3 here is CASSSGTGVASNEQFF. The CDR3 coding sequence is TGTGCCAGCAGCTCCGGGACAGGGGTCGCTAGCAATGAGCAGTTCTTC.

V usage is TRBV24-1 and J usage is TRBJ2-3; tentative D call: TRBD2 (5 bases). Trimming removed 5 bases at V and 2 bases at J, with 13 bases between. The CDR3 totals 15 residues. CDR1 KGHDR and CDR2 SFDVKD come from the germline V gene. The CDR3 spells CATSVRAGLTDTQYF. The DNA for the CDR3 is TGTGCCACCAGTGTACGGGCGGGCCTCACAGATACGCAGTATTTT.